These 12 T cell receptor beta chains were all obtained from the same sample, sequenced in a study of blood T cell repertoires in COVID-19. Some clones are missing from TCRdb's copy, which holds only in-frame ones; the method was immunoSEQ multiplex PCR. The sample has roughly 90,000 clones, roughly 88% seen once; the top ten hold approximately 34%. Sample: peripheral blood. These receptors came from a woman of 80 years or more with active or convalescent COVID-19.

The rearrangement links TRBV24-1 to TRBJ2-2, with TRBD1 identical over 7 bases. Germline values: CDR1 KGHDR, CDR2 SFDVKD. With 0 bases clipped from V and 8 bases from J, the junction kept 14 bases outside the gene matches. The CDR3 runs to 18 residues. CDR3 nucleotides: TGTGCCACCAGTGATTTGCGGGACAGCCGTAATGTCCCGGGGGAGCTGTTTTTT. It translates to CATSDLRDSRNVPGELFF.

The chain joins TRBV11-3 to TRBJ2-6; D is ambiguous. In germline, CDR1 is SGHNT, CDR2 YENEEA. With 2 bases removed from V and 1 base from J, the gap between germline ends came to 6 bases. CDR3 length: 15 amino acids. CDR3 DNA: TGTGCCAGCAGCTTATTCCGGTCTGGGGCCAACGTCCTGACTTTC. This gives the protein CASSLFRSGANVLTF.

This CDR3 reads CASSRDSLNEQFF. As DNA, the CDR3 is TGTGCCAGCAGCAGAGACTCGCTCAATGAGCAGTTCTTC. The chain has TRBV7-3 and TRBJ2-1; no reliable D call. Trimming shortened V by 5 bases and J by 6 bases, and 11 bases separated the two germline ends. The CDR3 spans 13 residues. Germline CDR1 and CDR2: SGHTA and FQGTGA. Full variable domain (missing parts from reference TRBV7-3 and TRBJ2-1): GAGVSQTPSNKVTEKGKYVELRCDPISGHTALYWYRQSLGQGPEFLIYFQGTGAADDSGLPNDRFFAVRPEGSVSTLKIQRTERGDSAVYLCASSRDSLNEQFFGPGTRLTVL.

The DNA of the CDR3 is TGCGCCAGCAGCTTAGACAGCTTCTATGGCTACACCTTC. Encoded protein: CASSLDSFYGYTF. This chain links TRBV5-1 with TRBJ1-2, with D perhaps matching TRBD1 (5 bases). CDR3 length: 13 amino acids. The V and J ends lost 2 bases and 4 bases respectively, with 9 bases between them. CDR1 and CDR2 from the germline V gene are SGHRS and YFSETQ.

This sequence joins TRBV3-1 (or the pseudogene TRBV3-2) and TRBJ2-1; D remains unclear. The CDR3 has 16 amino acids. Trimming shortened V by 2 bases and J by 7 bases, and 18 bases separated the two germline ends. From germline, CDR1 is LGHDT and CDR2 YNNKEL (reference sequence). CDR3 amino acids: CASSQIDGTRKNEQFF. The CDR3 DNA sequence: TGTGCCAGCAGCCAAATTGACGGCACCAGGAAGAATGAGCAGTTCTTC.

The chain joins TRBV3-1 (or the pseudogene TRBV3-2) to TRBJ1-1, with TRBD1 matching over 9 bases. The junction had 4 bases not matched to a gene; V was cut back by 4 bases and J by 7 bases. This CDR3 contains 13 residues. Germline CDR1 LGHDT, CDR2 YNNKEL (reference sequence). The CDR3 coding sequence is TGTGCCAGCAGCCGGGGACAGGGTGGTGAAGCTTTCTTT. It encodes CASSRGQGGEAFF.

This chain links TRBV5-5 with TRBJ1-2; 12 bases align to TRBD1. This CDR3 spans 16 amino acids. V lost 0 bases and J lost 8; bases outside the gene matches: 8. Germline V CDR1 and CDR2: SGHKS, YYEKEE (reference sequence). CDR3 nucleotide sequence: TGTGCCAGCAGCTTGGGTAGGGGACAGGGGGCGCAAGGCTACACCTTC. Encoded protein: CASSLGRGQGAQGYTF.

CDR3 DNA: TGCGCCAGCAGCAGGACAGGGCGGGTTGGTGTGGCTGAAGCTTTCTTT. This codes for CASSRTGRVGVAEAFF. The chain carries TRBV5-1 and TRBJ1-1, with 8 positions matching TRBD1. The CDR3 covers 16 residues. Germline V gene sequence: CDR1 SGHRS, CDR2 YFSETQ. J was trimmed by 6 bases and V by 4 bases; bases with no gene match: 14.

V and J are TRBV29-1 and TRBJ2-1; D possibly corresponds to TRBD2 (7 bases). The CDR3 length is 14 residues. Trimming took 4 bases from V and 5 from J, leaving 15 bases between them. Germline-derived CDR1 and CDR2 are SQVTM and ANQGSEA. The CDR3 loop is CSVAGGPDNNEQFF. CDR3 DNA: TGCAGCGTTGCCGGGGGGCCAGATAACAATGAGCAGTTCTTC.

The chain joins TRBV11-2 to TRBJ1-1, with a weak D call TRBD1 (5 bases). Germline V gene sequence: CDR1 SGHAT, CDR2 FQNNGV. The CDR3 sequence is 15 residues long. Trimming cost V 6 bases and J 0 bases, with 14 bases left between them. CDR3 sequence reads: CASRPGLGLNTEAFF. CDR3 coding DNA: TGTGCCAGCAGGCCAGGGTTGGGTTTGAACACTGAAGCTTTCTTT.

This sequence joins TRBV20-1 and TRBJ1-2; weak D call: TRBD1 (5 bases). Germline V gene data show CDR1 as DFQATT and CDR2 as SNEGSKA (reference sequence). CDR3 length: 12 residues. V was trimmed by 3 bases and J by 3 bases, leaving 8 bases between them. The CDR3 region is CSASLGDYGYTF. CDR3 DNA sequence: TGCAGTGCTAGTTTAGGGGACTATGGCTACACCTTC.

The chain employs TRBV12-3 or TRBV12-4 and TRBJ1-3; no firm D call. The CDR3 has 13 residues. Trimming pared 4 bases from V and 4 bases from J, leaving 8 bases between. CDR3 residues: CASSYYRGNTIYF. In nucleotides, the CDR3 is TGTGCCAGCAGTTACTATCGGGGAAACACCATATATTTT.